The sequence of this T cell receptor (beta chain) was determined in a study of cytomegalovirus exposure and HLA in healthy donors. Between the trimmed V and J ends, which lost 3 bases and 1 base, there was a span of 5 bases. CDR1 SGHTA and CDR2 FQGTGA come from the germline V gene. CDR3 length: 13 residues. Remarks on this clone: Its antigen is still unknown.

The PCR employed 60 Vbeta primers together with 13 Jbeta primers. Method: immunoSEQ multiplex PCR; TCRdb's copy keeps in-frame clones and lacks some. The repertoire includes some 200,000 clones, around 80% of them detected once, and roughly 6.3% sits in the top ten. Broader study findings: In a later analysis, approximately 15,000 TCR beta sequences were associated with HLA alleles at 0.05 false discovery rate. By a later analysis, the bulk of CMV-associated TCR beta chains appeared HLA-restricted. Most TCR sequences were seen very rarely across donors, but some public TCRs occurred in many.

This receptor was taken from a man in his forties in good health and CMV-seropositive. V gene TRBV7-3 combines with J gene TRBJ2-3, with D uncertain. Sequencing was done on a sample of PBMCs. The CDR3 protein is CASSFQGTDTQYF. CDR3 nucleotides: TGTGCCAGCAGCTTTCAGGGCACAGATACGCAGTATTTT.